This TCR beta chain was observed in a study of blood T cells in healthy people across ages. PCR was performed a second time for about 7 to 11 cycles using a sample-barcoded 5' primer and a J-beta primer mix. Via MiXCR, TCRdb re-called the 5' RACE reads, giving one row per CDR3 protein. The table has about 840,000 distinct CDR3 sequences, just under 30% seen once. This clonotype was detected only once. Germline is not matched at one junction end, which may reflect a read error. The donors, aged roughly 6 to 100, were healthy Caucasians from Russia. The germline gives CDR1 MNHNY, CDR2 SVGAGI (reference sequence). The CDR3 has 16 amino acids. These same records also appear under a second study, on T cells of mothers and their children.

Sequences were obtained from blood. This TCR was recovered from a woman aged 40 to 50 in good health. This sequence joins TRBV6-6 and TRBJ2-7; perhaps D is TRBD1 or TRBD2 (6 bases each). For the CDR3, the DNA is TGCGCCAGCAGCAAACTCGGAGGAGGGGGCTCCTACGAGCAGTACTTC. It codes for CASSKLGGGGSYEQYF.